Here is one T cell receptor beta chain with its context. The target antigen is unknown. Profiling relied on immunoSEQ multiplex PCR, and the TCRdb table lists in-frame clones only, not all of them. The table has 31,000 or so clones, about 86% seen once. The sample belongs to a study of OX40 agonist ivuxolimab in advanced cancers. Study-wide context: Patients with hepatocellular carcinoma, melanoma, renal cell or head and neck cancer made up the dose-escalation patients. Participants, approximately 80% male, averaged roughly 60 years of age, ranging from roughly 23 to 90. Study findings and constraints: The mean number of expanded clones was higher in CD8+ T cells than in CD4+.

The CDR3 is made up of 16 amino acids. The germline V gene encodes CDR1 LNHNV and CDR2 YYDKDF (reference sequence). V lost 2 bases, J lost 4 bases, and 15 bases lay in between. This clonotype was obtained from an adult with an advanced solid tumor such as melanoma, head and neck, liver or kidney cancer. This sequence joins TRBV15 and TRBJ1-5; D remains ambiguous. The sample here was CD4+ or CD8+ T cells sorted from blood, taken in a trial of the OX40 agonist ivuxolimab. The CDR3 here is CATSRSDPVPNQPQHF. The CDR3, as DNA: TGTGCCACCAGCAGATCAGACCCGGTCCCAAATCAGCCCCAGCATTTT.